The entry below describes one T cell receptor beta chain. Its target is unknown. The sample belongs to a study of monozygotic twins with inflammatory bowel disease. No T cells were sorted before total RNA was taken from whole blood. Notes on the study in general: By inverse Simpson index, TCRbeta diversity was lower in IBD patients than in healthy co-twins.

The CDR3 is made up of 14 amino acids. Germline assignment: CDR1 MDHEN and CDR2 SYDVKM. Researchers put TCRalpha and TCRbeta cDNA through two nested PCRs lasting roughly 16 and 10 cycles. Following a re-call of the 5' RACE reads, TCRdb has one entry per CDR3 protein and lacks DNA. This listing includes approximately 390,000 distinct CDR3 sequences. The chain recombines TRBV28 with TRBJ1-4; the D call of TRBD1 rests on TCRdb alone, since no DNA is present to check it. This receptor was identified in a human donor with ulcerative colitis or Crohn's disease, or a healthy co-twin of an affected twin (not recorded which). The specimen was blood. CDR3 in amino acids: CASSSTGGSKKLFF.